One sample yielded the 26 T cell receptor beta chains listed below, sequenced in a study of blood T cells in healthy people across ages. A second PCR, run for roughly 7 to 12 cycles, used a sample-barcoded 5' primer plus a J-beta primer mix. TCRdb reanalysed the 5' RACE reads using MiXCR and keeps one entry per CDR3 protein. The table shows some 1.5 million distinct CDR3 sequences, with 25% to 30% occurring only once. Material: blood. These receptors were taken from a young woman in good health.

The chain has TRBV20-1 and TRBJ1-1; the match to TRBD1 covers 8 bases. The CDR3 is made up of 13 amino acids. Trimming cost V 2 bases and J 4 bases; bases outside gene matches: 3. CDR1 and CDR2 from the germline V gene are DFQATT and SNEGSKA (reference sequence). The CDR3 nucleotides are TGCAGTGCTAGACAGGGGGCGGTCACTGAAGCTTTCTTT. Amino acids: CSARQGAVTEAFF.

The chain joins TRBV4-1 to TRBJ1-3, with 7 bases identical to TRBD1. V gave up 3 bases and J gave up 2 bases; unmatched junction bases: 1. The V gene's germline CDR1 is MGHRA and CDR2 YSYEKL. The CDR3 contains 14 residues. The CDR3 loop reads CASSQTGTGNTIYF. CDR3 bases: TGCGCCAGCAGCCAGACAGGGACTGGAAACACCATATATTTT.

This rearrangement joins TRBV20-1 to TRBJ1-4; D is undetermined. Trimming took off 6 bases at V and 0 bases at J, with 14 bases between the two ends. CDR3 size: 15 residues. The germline V gene encodes CDR1 DFQATT and CDR2 SNEGSKA (reference sequence). For the CDR3, the DNA is TGCAGTGCGGTCCGCGGGAGCACAACTAATGAAAAACTGTTTTTT. This codes for CSAVRGSTTNEKLFF.

This clonotype was counted a few times. The chain employs TRBV28 and TRBJ1-2; TRBD1 is a possible D gene (6 bases). CDR1 and CDR2 from the germline V gene are MDHEN and SYDVKM. V lost 7 bases, J lost 6 bases, and 12 bases lay in between. The CDR3 is made up of 12 amino acids. CDR3 residues: CASTAGTNGYTF. The CDR3 nucleotides read TGTGCCAGCACTGCCGGGACAAATGGCTACACCTTC.

A remark on this clonotype: This may arise from a read error, as a much more abundant clone is one base away. V and J are TRBV20-1 and TRBJ2-5, with 12 bases matching TRBD2. Looked up from germline, CDR1 is DFQATT and CDR2 is SNEGSKA (reference sequence). The length of the CDR3 is 12 residues. The ends lost 8 bases at V and 6 bases at J; junction bases unmatched: 4. DNA for the CDR3: TGCAGTTTACTAGCGGGAGGTCAGACCCAGTACTTC. This sequence encodes CSLLAGGQTQYF.

This chain connects TRBV29-1 to TRBJ2-3; 7 nucleotides agree with TRBD1. After removal of 6 bases from V and 14 bases from J, the junction contained 23 bases not matched to a gene. The CDR3 contains 15 residues. CDR1 and CDR2 (germline): SQVTM, ANQGSEA. The CDR3 protein is CSVSLDRPGEEKLYF. The CDR3 region has the DNA TGCAGCGTGTCCCTGGACAGGCCAGGGGAAGAAAAACTGTATTTT.

In this sample, this clonotype turned up once. The rearrangement joins TRBV10-3 to TRBJ1-2, with D maybe TRBD1 (5 bases). The germline gives CDR1 ENHRY, CDR2 SYGVKD. This CDR3 comprises 14 residues. V was trimmed by 0 bases and J by 4 bases, leaving 9 bases between them. In nucleotides, the CDR3 is TGTGCCATCAGTGAGTCGGGGGGAGCCTATGGCTACACCTTC. It specifies CAISESGGAYGYTF.

The chain carries TRBV7-8 and TRBJ2-5, with D perhaps matching TRBD2 (6 bases). In germline, CDR1 is SGHVS, CDR2 FQNEAQ. Trimming stripped 6 bases from V and 5 bases from J, with 19 bases between. The CDR3 runs 15 residues. CDR3 residues: CASSSPTEGQETQYF. The CDR3, as DNA: TGTGCCAGCAGTTCACCAACGGAGGGCCAGGAGACCCAGTACTTC.

This clonotype was detected a few times. The V gene is TRBV12-5, the J gene TRBJ2-1; 13 bases are a match to TRBD2. CDR1 and CDR2 (germline): LGHNT, FRNRAP. The CDR3 is 16 residues long. V dropped 4 bases and J dropped 9; count of bases not matched to a gene: 9. The CDR3 region is CASGWNTGLAGSEQFF. The CDR3 coding sequence is TGTGCTAGTGGTTGGAACACGGGACTAGCGGGGAGTGAGCAGTTCTTC.

The chain employs TRBV12-5 and TRBJ2-5; D is undetermined. The J call may be mistaken, given a closer DNA end match to TRBJ2-7. Germline V CDR1 and CDR2: LGHNT, FRNRAP. The CDR3 runs to 11 residues. CDR3 region: CASGPCLEQYF. CDR3 coding DNA: TGTGCTAGTGGTCCGTGCCTCGAGCAGTACTTC.

This clonotype was detected ten times or more. The rearrangement links TRBV25-1 to TRBJ2-5; 13 positions match TRBD2. Germline CDR1 is MGHDK and CDR2 is SYGVNS. The length of the CDR3 is 14 residues. V was pared by 8 bases and J by 4 bases, with 4 bases of the junction left unmatched. This CDR3 is CASGGLAGRETQYF. In nucleotides, the CDR3 is TGTGCCAGCGGGGGACTAGCGGGGAGAGAGACCCAGTACTTC. Variable domain in full (rest from reference TRBV25-1 and TRBJ2-5): EADIYQTPRYLVIGTGKKITLECSQTMGHDKMYWYQQDPGMELHLIHYSYGVNSTEKGDLSSESTVSRIRTEHFPLTLESARPSHTSQYLCASGGLAGRETQYFGPGTRLLVL.

The chain couples TRBV28 to TRBJ1-4, with 8 bases that match TRBD1. Losses at the gene ends were 7 bases for V and 10 bases for J; bases not matched to a gene: 11. CDR1 and CDR2 (germline): MDHEN, SYDVKM. This CDR3 region has 14 residues. CDR3 in DNA: TGTGCCAGCATTCCCGGGACAGGAGTAGGAAAACTGTTTTTT. The encoded protein is CASIPGTGVGKLFF. The full variable domain, its missing parts supplied by reference TRBV28 and TRBJ1-4, is DVKVTQSSRYLVKRTGEKVFLECVQDMDHENMFWYRQDPGLGLRLIYFSYDVKMKEKGDIPEGYSVSREKKERFSLILESASTNQTSMYLCASIPGTGVGKLFFGSGTQLSVL.

V and J are TRBV7-9 and TRBJ1-1; D not resolved. V shed 2 bases and J shed 4 bases, with 14 bases lying between them. CDR3 size: 15 residues. Germline CDR1 is SEHNR and CDR2 is FQNEAQ (reference sequence). The CDR3 DNA reads as TGTGCCAGCAGCTTAACCTCACTGCCTTCCACTGAAGCTTTCTTT. This gives the protein CASSLTSLPSTEAFF.

This chain joins TRBV29-1 and TRBJ2-1; 7 bases map to TRBD1. Germline CDR1 reads SQVTM; CDR2 reads ANQGSEA. CDR3 length: 13 amino acids. The V segment lost 6 bases and the J segment 8 bases; nucleotides outside the gene matches: 10. This CDR3 is CSVGQAWGDEQFF. CDR3 sequence (DNA): TGCAGCGTCGGACAGGCCTGGGGCGATGAGCAGTTCTTC.

This clonotype was counted only a few times. The chain recombines TRBV10-3 with TRBJ1-2; perhaps TRBD1 as D (5 bases). CDR1 is ENHRY, CDR2 SYGVKD, per germline. Trimming left V 6 bases short and J 4 bases short, with 12 bases between. The CDR3 consists of 13 residues. The CDR3 protein is CAIRARGVYGYTF. CDR3 nucleotides: TGTGCCATCAGGGCAAGAGGGGTCTATGGCTACACCTTC.

Concerning this clonotype itself: This could be a read error, since a much larger clone is one nucleotide away. The CDR3 coding sequence is TGTGCCAGCAGTCCTAGTCGAGGTGTGCAGTTCTTC. This translates into CASSPSRGVQFF. The chain is built from TRBV7-2 and TRBJ2-1; D is unresolved. V dropped 6 bases and J dropped 12 bases, with 15 bases sitting between them. This CDR3 has 12 residues. Germline V CDR1 and CDR2: SGHTA, FQGNSA.

This chain links TRBV5-5 with TRBJ1-1; 8 nucleotides line up with TRBD1. The CDR3 is 15 amino acids. The V gene's germline CDR1 is SGHKS and CDR2 YYEKEE (reference sequence). Trimming removed 3 bases from V and 3 bases from J; junction bases left unmatched: 7. This chain's CDR3 is CASSYTGGGDTEAFF. CDR3 bases: TGTGCCAGCAGCTATACAGGGGGTGGGGACACTGAAGCTTTCTTT.

Notes on this clonotype: One end of the junction fails to match germline, which may point to a read error. The rearrangement links TRBV7-8 to TRBJ2-5, with D perhaps TRBD1 (6 bases). The CDR3 is 16 residues long. Germline CDR1 SGHVS, CDR2 FQNEAQ. CDR3 coding DNA: TGTGCCAGCAGTTCAGGAGGTTGGACAGCCCGAGAGGCCCAGTACTTC. It is translated as CASSSGGWTAREAQYF.

Concerning this clonotype itself: A read error may account for a junction end that differs from germline. V gene TRBV6-6 combines with J gene TRBJ1-4; D is uncertain. The germline V gene has CDR1 MNHNY and CDR2 SVGAGI (reference sequence). The CDR3 extends over 13 amino acids. CDR3 sequence (DNA): TGTGCCAGCACTCGAGTGGCGGATGAAGAACTGTTTTTT. Translating gives CASTRVADEELFF.

With respect to this clonotype: This may arise from a read error, as a much more abundant clone is one base away. The V gene is TRBV25-1, the J gene TRBJ1-1; 8 bases map to TRBD1. This CDR3 region has 12 residues. Per germline, CDR1 MGHDK and CDR2 SYGVNS. This chain's CDR3 is CASSGQGTDAFF. DNA of the CDR3: TGTGCCAGCAGTGGACAGGGGACTGATGCTTTCTTT. Full variable domain (rest looked up from reference TRBV25-1 and TRBJ1-1): EADIYQTPRYLVIGTGKKITLECSQTMGHDKMYWYQQDPGMELHLIHYSYGVNSTEKGDLSSESTVSRIRTEHFPLTLESARPSHTSQYLCASSGQGTDAFFGQGTRLTVV.

This clonotype has more than one count but fewer than ten. The genes are TRBV27 and TRBJ2-3; D is ambiguous. The germline CDR1 and CDR2 sequences are MNHEY and SMNVEV (reference sequence). There are 11 residues in the CDR3. Trimming pared 10 bases from V and 0 bases from J, leaving 5 bases between. CDR3: CATSSTDTQYF. The CDR3 DNA is TGTGCCACCTCTAGCACAGATACGCAGTATTTT.

This clonotype was found a few times. This chain connects TRBV6-5 to TRBJ2-1; D gene uncertain. V was cut by 4 bases and J by 6 bases, with 10 bases left in between. The CDR3 has 13 amino acids. Germline V gene sequence: CDR1 MNHEY, CDR2 SVGAGI. DNA of the CDR3: TGTGCCAGCAGTTCCCCCTATGGCAATGAGCAGTTCTTC. Translating it yields CASSSPYGNEQFF.

Here the CDR3 DNA reads TGTGCCAGCAGCCCTAAGAGCACACACAATGAGCAGTTCTTC. This gives the protein CASSPKSTHNEQFF. The chain links TRBV7-8 to TRBJ2-1, with D unresolved. The V end was cut by 5 bases, the J end by 5 bases, with 13 bases between. Per germline, CDR1 SGHVS and CDR2 FQNEAQ. This CDR3 comprises 14 residues.

This clonotype was observed at least ten times. The genes are TRBV29-1 and TRBJ1-2, with D possibly TRBD1 on 5 matching bases. The CDR3 sequence is 13 residues long. From germline, CDR1 is SQVTM and CDR2 ANQGSEA. Trimming removed 2 bases from V and 6 bases from J, with 13 bases in between. The CDR3 coding sequence is TGCAGCGTTGAAAGGGGAATTGGGAATGGCTACACCTTC. Translated: CSVERGIGNGYTF.

The sample holds many counts of this clonotype. V gene TRBV7-2 combines with J gene TRBJ2-5, with TRBD1 identical over 11 bases. CDR1 is SGHTA, CDR2 FQGNSA, per germline. CDR3 length: 15 amino acids. V dropped 4 bases and J dropped 5; count of bases not matched to a gene: 6. The CDR3 spells CASSWTGGAKETQYF. CDR3 bases: TGTGCCAGCAGCTGGACAGGGGGCGCGAAGGAGACCCAGTACTTC.

In this sample, this clonotype turned up a few times. The gene calls are TRBV20-1 and TRBJ1-6, with TRBD1 matching over 7 bases. Trimming took 7 bases from V and 6 from J; bases not matched to a gene: 3. Germline V CDR1 and CDR2: DFQATT, SNEGSKA (reference sequence). The CDR3 contains 12 residues. As DNA, the CDR3 is TGCAGTGTAGACAGGGTTAATTCACCCCTCCACTTT. It encodes CSVDRVNSPLHF.